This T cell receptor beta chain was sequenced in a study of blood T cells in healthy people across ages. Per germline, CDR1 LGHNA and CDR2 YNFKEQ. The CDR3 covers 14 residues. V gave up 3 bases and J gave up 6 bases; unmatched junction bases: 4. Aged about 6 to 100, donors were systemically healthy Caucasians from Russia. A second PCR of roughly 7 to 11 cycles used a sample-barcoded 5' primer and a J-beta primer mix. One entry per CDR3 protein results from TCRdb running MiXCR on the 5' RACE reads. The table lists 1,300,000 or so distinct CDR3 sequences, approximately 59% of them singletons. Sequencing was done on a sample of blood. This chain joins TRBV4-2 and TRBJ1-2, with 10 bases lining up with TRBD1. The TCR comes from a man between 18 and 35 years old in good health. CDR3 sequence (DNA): TGTGCCAGCAGCCAGGAGACAGGGGGCCATGGCTACACCTTC. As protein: CASSQETGGHGYTF.